This T cell receptor (beta chain) is drawn from a study of blood T cell repertoires in COVID-19. Here immunoSEQ multiplex PCR was the method, and the copy in TCRdb shows in-frame clones only, minus some. The sample has about 39,000 clones; approximately 90% are singletons. The TCR was taken from a man aged 50 or older with active COVID-19. The sequenced sample was peripheral blood.

The CDR3 region is CASSPPLGETQYF. The CDR3, as DNA: TGTGCCAGCAGTCCCCCATTGGGCGAGACCCAGTACTTC. The V call is TRBV12-3 or TRBV12-4, the J call TRBJ2-5; no clear D gene. Trimming removed 5 bases from V and 5 bases from J, with 12 bases in between. This CDR3 has 13 amino acids.